The source of this T cell receptor (beta chain) is a study of identifying expanded T cells in peripheral blood (dated by TCRdb to the late 2010s). Regarding the research as a whole: Technical replicates were generated by sequencing separate aliquots of the same genomic DNA pool, and four replicates were compared pairwise.

With regard to this clone: Its cognate antigen has yet to be identified. Base quality data are lacking; no much larger clone is found one base away.

The immunoSEQ Assay, which uses bias-controlled multiplex PCR amplification of genomic DNA, was used to profile TCRbeta CDR3 regions. Turning to the authors' computational methods: To quantify the absolute abundance of each unique TCRbeta CDR3 region, the sequences were collapsed and filtered. Differential abundance was tested with a binomial (Fisher-equivalent) model and with a beta-binomial model adding time-dependent variance fitted from healthy donors. Clones with fewer than 5 combined templates were removed, and a clone was called differentially abundant if the clone's Benjamini-Hochberg FDR was below 0.01. Beta-binomial variance was modeled as a function of total template count across the two samples using the form v = (b*log(k)+a)^2. The table comes from immuneACCESS by way of TCRdb, which keeps in-frame sequences with V and J called. Part of the clones is missing from these tables; in studies checked, under half for an unresolved V gene and the rest for unknown reasons. V and J calls and clone size are those listed in that table; D and trimming were worked out from the DNA. The sample records about 100,000 clones, around nine tenths of which are singletons. The top ten hold less than 7% of the sample.

What the work shows at the level of the full study, not this receptor alone: Across all healthy donors, variance in clone template counts between approximately two-week samples was found to increase significantly with total template count. The authors expected biological variance in healthy repertoires might increase further over much longer intervals such as months to years. The binomial model flagged about 1.3 differentially abundant clones between technical replicates, compared with about 16.4 over around two weeks and 19 over about four weeks. Both the number of clones called differentially abundant and the false-positive rate were significantly reduced by the beta-binomial model across all healthy-donor time intervals.

During the collection period, no infections or other immune events were recorded for the healthy donors. Time-dependent variance in a beta-binomial model of T-cell clone differential abundance was calibrated using healthy-donor blood repertoires as a training cohort. The training cohort was composed of roughly ten healthy donors, 3 female and 7 male. An age range of roughly 25 to 65 years, with an average of 43 years, was recorded for the donors. Whole blood was collected from each healthy donor at three time points spaced about 14 days apart and obtained from a commercial supplier. Genomic DNA was extracted from unsorted whole blood for immunosequencing. Sequences were obtained from blood. This TCR came from a person aged 18-69 years in good health.

Here is the DNA: TGCGCCAGCAGCTTCCGGGACGGGGGTGTAGATACGCAGTATTTT. Its coded protein is CASSFRDGGVDTQYF. This sequence uses TRBV5-1 and TRBJ2-3, with TRBD2 as a weak D call on 6 bases. The germline V gene gives CDR1 as SGHRS and CDR2 as YFSETQ. V was cut back by 2 bases and J by 5 bases, leaving a gap of 15 bases between them. Including the terminal cysteine and phenylalanine, the CDR3 comprises 15 residues. Just the 45-base CDR3 DNA is kept, in frame starting at base 1.